This entry concerns a single T cell receptor (beta chain). The data were taken from a study of T cells in tuberculosis. Trimming removed 0 bases at V and 4 bases at J, with 8 bases between. CDR3 length: 14 amino acids. CDR1 is SGHRS, CDR2 YFSETQ, per germline. Time point described: new active TB diagnosis, blood taken before or within 7 days of starting treatment. Generated by immunoSEQ multiplex PCR, the TCRdb table keeps only in-frame clones and is missing some. The sample lists 29,000 or so clones; about 90% were seen once. This clonotype was obtained from an adult with tuberculosis. Here the sequenced sample was PBMCs, taken at tuberculosis diagnosis. This chain uses TRBV5-1 with TRBJ1-5; D is unresolved. The CDR3: CASSLGGGNQPQHF. The CDR3 DNA is TGCGCCAGCAGCTTGGGGGGAGGGAATCAGCCCCAGCATTTT.